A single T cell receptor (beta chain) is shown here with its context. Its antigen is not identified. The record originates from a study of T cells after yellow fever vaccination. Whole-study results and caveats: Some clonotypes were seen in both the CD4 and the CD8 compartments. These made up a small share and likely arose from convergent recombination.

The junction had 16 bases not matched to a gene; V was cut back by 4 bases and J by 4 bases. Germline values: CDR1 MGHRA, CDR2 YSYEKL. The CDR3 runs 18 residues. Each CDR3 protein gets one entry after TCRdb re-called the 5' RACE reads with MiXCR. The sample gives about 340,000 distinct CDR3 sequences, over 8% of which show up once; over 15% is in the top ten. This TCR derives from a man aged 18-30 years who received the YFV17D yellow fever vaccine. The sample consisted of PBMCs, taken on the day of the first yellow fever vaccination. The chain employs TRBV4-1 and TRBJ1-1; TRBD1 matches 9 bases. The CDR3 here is CASSRGYEQGAYGTEAFF. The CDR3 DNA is TGCGCCAGCAGCCGAGGATACGAACAGGGGGCTTACGGCACTGAAGCTTTCTTT.